These 31 T cell receptor beta chains share one sample of origin, sequenced in a study of T cell changes during pregnancy in multiple sclerosis. Assay used: immunoSEQ multiplex PCR; TCRdb lists only in-frame clones, some missing. In the table there are tens of thousands of clones, approximately 90% of which are singletons. Source: CD4+ T cells from peripheral blood mononuclear cells, taken after pregnancy. The receptor set was obtained from a female donor with multiple sclerosis, enrolled in a pregnancy study.

This chain joins TRBV4-3 and TRBJ2-7; D perhaps matches TRBD1 (5 bases). Germline CDR1 is LGHNA and CDR2 is YSLEER. There are 14 residues in the CDR3. V shed 0 bases and J shed 5 bases, with 11 bases lying between them. The chain's CDR3 is CASSQDWQGNEQYF. DNA of the CDR3: TGCGCCAGCAGCCAAGATTGGCAGGGAAACGAGCAGTACTTC.

This chain uses TRBV5-4 with TRBJ2-7, with TRBD1 identical over 9 bases. Germline V gene data show CDR1 as SGHNT and CDR2 as YYREEE (reference sequence). The CDR3 length is 13 residues. J was trimmed by 4 bases and V by 4 bases; bases with no gene match: 3. CDR3 sequence: CASSLDRGYEQYF. CDR3 nucleotide sequence: TGTGCCAGCAGCCTCGACAGGGGGTACGAGCAGTACTTC.

This clone has only one observation. This rearrangement joins TRBV20-1 to TRBJ2-1, with D possibly TRBD1 on 6 matching bases. V lost 7 bases and J lost 12, with 16 bases in between. This CDR3 contains 11 residues. Germline CDR1 DFQATT, CDR2 SNEGSKA (reference sequence). CDR3 residues: CSGSRGMGQFF. The DNA of the CDR3 is TGCAGTGGTTCTAGGGGGATGGGGCAGTTCTTC.

This clone is a singleton in its sample. The V gene is TRBV5-8, the J gene TRBJ2-5; no firm D call. The CDR3 consists of 15 residues. The V gene lost 7 bases and the J gene lost 1 base, with 17 bases spanning the gap. The germline V gene has CDR1 SGHTS and CDR2 YDEGEE. The CDR3 nucleotides read TGTGCCAGCGCCATCCCCGGTCTACGCCAAGAGACCCAGTACTTC. Translation gives CASAIPGLRQETQYF.

CDR3 loop: CASSIGPGNYGYTF. The CDR3 nucleotides are TGTGCCAGTAGTATCGGTCCAGGGAACTATGGCTACACCTTC. The rearrangement joins TRBV19 to TRBJ1-2; tentatively, D is TRBD1 (5 bases). Trimming pared 3 bases from V and 2 bases from J, leaving 10 bases between. This CDR3 has 14 amino acids. CDR1 LNHDA and CDR2 SQIVND come from the germline V gene (reference sequence).

This rearrangement joins TRBV30 to TRBJ1-5, with TRBD1 identical over 8 bases. J lost 5 bases, V lost 0 bases, and 12 bases had no gene match. Germline loops: CDR1 GTSNPN, CDR2 SVGIG (reference sequence). The CDR3 loop spans 17 amino acids. The CDR3 protein is CAWSVRVGTGKDQPQHF. CDR3 nucleotides: TGTGCCTGGAGTGTAAGAGTGGGGACAGGAAAGGATCAGCCCCAGCATTTT.

This chain uses TRBV11-2 with TRBJ1-4, with D uncertain. Trimming took off 5 bases at V and 4 bases at J, with 5 bases between the two ends. In germline, CDR1 is SGHAT, CDR2 FQNNGV. This CDR3 has 12 residues. CDR3 in amino acids: CASSPINEKLFF. As DNA, the CDR3 is TGTGCCAGCAGCCCCATTAATGAAAAACTGTTTTTT.

The chain couples TRBV7-8 to TRBJ2-1; D perhaps matches TRBD2 (6 bases). Germline lookup yields CDR1 SGHVS and CDR2 FQNEAQ. The germline V and J ends were trimmed by 5 bases and 0 bases, with 17 bases remaining between them. The CDR3 runs 17 residues. The CDR3 DNA reads as TGTGCCAGCAGCGAAGGGACTTCCTCCTACTCCTACAATGAGCAGTTCTTC. The encoded protein is CASSEGTSSYSYNEQFF.

This chain uses TRBV4-2 with TRBJ2-3; 8 bases align to TRBD2. The CDR3 sequence is 16 residues long. The junction had 6 bases not matched to a gene; V was cut back by 1 base and J by 3 bases. CDR1 is LGHNA and CDR2 is YNFKEQ in the germline V gene. The CDR3, as DNA: TGTGCCAGCAGCCAAGGGGGGGGCGGGGGGACAGATACGCAGTATTTT. The encoded protein is CASSQGGGGGTDTQYF.

The chain is built from TRBV10-3 and TRBJ1-3; 9 nucleotides agree with TRBD1. CDR1 is ENHRY, CDR2 SYGVKD, per germline. This CDR3 has 16 residues. Trimming took 8 bases from V and 0 from J; bases not matched to a gene: 8. As DNA, the CDR3 is TGTGCCATCCGATGGACAGGGGACTACTCTGGAAACACCATATATTTT. It codes for CAIRWTGDYSGNTIYF.

This chain links TRBV12-5 with TRBJ2-5, with 12 positions matching TRBD2. Germline trimming cut 7 bases from V and 2 bases from J; bases unmatched to any gene: 5. The CDR3 is 15 residues long. Looked up from germline, CDR1 is LGHNT and CDR2 is FRNRAP. The CDR3 coding sequence is TGTGCTAGTGTCGCCGGACTAGCGGGGCAAGAGACCCAGTACTTC. It translates to CASVAGLAGQETQYF.

The rearrangement uses TRBV30 and TRBJ1-2, with TRBD1 matching over 9 bases. The V and J ends lost 2 bases and 5 bases, in that order; junction bases with no gene match: 15. The V gene's germline CDR1 is GTSNPN and CDR2 SVGIG (reference sequence). The CDR3 length is 17 residues. CDR3 protein: CAWSPPGQGIPFYGYTF. The DNA of the CDR3 is TGTGCCTGGAGTCCACCGGGACAGGGAATACCCTTTTATGGCTACACCTTC.

The chain combines TRBV5-1 with TRBJ2-3, with D perhaps TRBD1 (5 bases). Deletions cut 0 bases from V and 2 bases from J, with 10 bases between. This CDR3 contains 15 residues. Germline V gene data show CDR1 as SGHRS and CDR2 as YFSETQ. CDR3 nucleotides: TGCGCCAGCAGCTTGGGTGACAGCTACACAGATACGCAGTATTTT. Translating it yields CASSLGDSYTDTQYF.

This chain links TRBV30 with TRBJ2-5; 8 nucleotides line up with TRBD1. CDR1 is GTSNPN, CDR2 SVGIG, per germline (reference sequence). This CDR3 is built from 14 residues. After removal of 0 bases from V and 5 bases from J, the junction contained 5 bases not matched to a gene. The CDR3 region has the DNA TGTGCCTGGAGTGTGTCAGGGGGCTGGGAGACCCAGTACTTC. Translating gives CAWSVSGGWETQYF.

This chain connects TRBV19 to TRBJ2-1; 9 bases are shared with TRBD2. Germline V gene sequence: CDR1 LNHDA, CDR2 SQIVND (reference sequence). The CDR3 is 17 amino acids. The CDR3 bases are TGTGCTACCCGGCTTCGGCGGGGGGGCGAATTGTACAATGAGCAGTTCTTC. Translated, it gives CATRLRRGGELYNEQFF.

The chain couples TRBV18 to TRBJ1-3, with D tentatively TRBD1 (6 bases). This CDR3 comprises 16 residues. The V and J ends lost 3 bases and 0 bases respectively, with 12 bases between them. Germline V lookup: CDR1 KGHSH, CDR2 LQKENI. CDR3: CASSPKQGNSGNTIYF. The CDR3 coding sequence is TGTGCCAGCTCACCGAAACAGGGAAACTCTGGAAACACCATATATTTT.

V gene TRBV5-8 combines with J gene TRBJ1-4; D is uncertain. The CDR3 consists of 14 residues. V was cut by 0 bases and J by 5 bases, with 8 bases left in between. Germline V CDR1 and CDR2: SGHTS, YDEGEE. CDR3 protein: CASSLGLSNEKLFF. The CDR3 DNA sequence: TGTGCCAGCAGCTTGGGTCTGTCGAATGAAAAACTGTTTTTT.

Only a few counts were recorded for this clone. This chain joins TRBV5-4 and TRBJ1-3, with D unresolved. CDR3 length: 14 amino acids. Germline lookup yields CDR1 SGHNT and CDR2 YYREEE (reference sequence). V lost 3 bases, J lost 1 base, and 8 bases lay in between. The chain's CDR3 is CASSSRFSGNTIYF. CDR3 in DNA: TGTGCCAGCAGCTCCAGATTTTCTGGAAACACCATATATTTT.

V and J are TRBV30 and TRBJ2-2; perhaps TRBD2 as D (6 bases). The CDR3 extends over 14 amino acids. Deletions cut 7 bases from V and 3 bases from J, with 15 bases between. Germline CDR1 GTSNPN, CDR2 SVGIG (reference sequence). CDR3 in DNA: TGTGCCTTTACCGGGACTGAACACACCGGGGAGCTGTTTTTT. This sequence encodes CAFTGTEHTGELFF.

V gene TRBV6-5 combines with J gene TRBJ2-2; maybe TRBD2 (6 bases). This CDR3 comprises 14 residues. Germline values: CDR1 MNHEY, CDR2 SVGAGI. V lost 10 bases and J 2 bases, leaving 14 bases between the germline ends. The DNA of the CDR3 is TGTGCCACCCAGAGGGGAGGAAACACCGGGGAGCTGTTTTTT. This sequence encodes CATQRGGNTGELFF.

The gene calls are TRBV7-8 and TRBJ2-5; 8 positions agree with TRBD2. V dropped 5 bases and J dropped 1; count of bases not matched to a gene: 9. The germline V gene encodes CDR1 SGHVS and CDR2 FQNEAQ. The CDR3 has 16 amino acids. The CDR3 nucleotides read TGTGCCAGCAGCCGGTTTAGCGGGGTTCGCCAAGAGACCCAGTACTTC. Its translation: CASSRFSGVRQETQYF.

The chain combines TRBV7-7 with TRBJ2-2; a possible D gene is TRBD1 (5 bases). The CDR3 covers 15 residues. Germline V gene lookup returns CDR1 SSHAT and CDR2 FNYEAQ (reference sequence). V was pared by 1 base and J by 9 bases, with 15 bases between. The CDR3 here is CASSLGPRGGWELFF. The CDR3 DNA reads as TGTGCCAGCAGCTTAGGACCAAGGGGCGGCTGGGAGCTGTTTTTT.

This chain joins TRBV6-1 and TRBJ2-5; perhaps TRBD1 as D (6 bases). V lost 6 bases and J lost 2, with 10 bases in between. Per the germline V gene, CDR1 is MNHNS and CDR2 is SASEGT. CDR3 length equals 13 residues. The CDR3, as DNA: TGTGCCAGCAGGCGGACAGATCAAGAGACCCAGTACTTC. It translates to CASRRTDQETQYF.

This chain joins TRBV7-3 and TRBJ1-3, with a weak D call TRBD1 (5 bases). The V gene's germline CDR1 is SGHTA and CDR2 FQGTGA. V was shortened by 5 bases and J by 4 bases, with 9 bases between the two germline ends. The CDR3 contains 13 residues. The CDR3 loop reads CASSHAGGNTIYF. The CDR3, as DNA: TGTGCCAGCAGCCACGCAGGGGGAAACACCATATATTTT. The full variable domain, its missing parts supplied by reference TRBV7-3 and TRBJ1-3, is GAGVSQTPSNKVTEKGKYVELRCDPISGHTALYWYRQSLGQGPEFLIYFQGTGAADDSGLPNDRFFAVRPEGSVSTLKIQRTERGDSAVYLCASSHAGGNTIYFGEGSWLTVV.

The chain links TRBV10-2 to TRBJ2-5; 12 bases align to TRBD2. Trimming at V came to 4 bases and at J to 2 bases, leaving 5 bases not matched to a gene. This CDR3 has 16 amino acids. The germline CDR1 and CDR2 sequences are WSHSY and SAAADI. The CDR3 DNA sequence: TGCGCCAGCAGTGCCACTAGCGGGGGGCGGCAAGAGACCCAGTACTTC. Translated, it gives CASSATSGGRQETQYF.

The chain uses TRBV7-9 and TRBJ2-1; 7 nucleotides align to TRBD2. From germline, CDR1 is SEHNR and CDR2 FQNEAQ (reference sequence). The length of the CDR3 is 16 residues. Germline trimming cut 5 bases from V and 0 bases from J; bases unmatched to any gene: 7. The CDR3, as DNA: TGTGCCAGCAGCCCATTGGGGGGGAGCTCCTACAATGAGCAGTTCTTC. The encoded protein is CASSPLGGSSYNEQFF.

This rearrangement joins TRBV7-2 to TRBJ2-3, with D unresolved. Germline V CDR1 and CDR2: SGHTA, FQGNSA. The CDR3 is 15 residues long. Trimming removed 2 bases from V and 1 base from J, with 10 bases in between. CDR3: CASSLWQARTDTQYF. The CDR3 nucleotides are TGTGCCAGCAGCTTATGGCAGGCTCGCACAGATACGCAGTATTTT.

This clone was detected only once. The gene calls are TRBV6-6 and TRBJ1-4; D ambiguous. Germline V gives CDR1 MNHNY, CDR2 SVGAGI (reference sequence). This CDR3 has 14 residues. Trimming took 0 bases from V and 3 from J, leaving 5 bases between them. The CDR3 loop reads CASSYSRANEKLFF. Here the CDR3 DNA reads TGTGCCAGCAGTTACTCGAGAGCTAATGAAAAACTGTTTTTT.

V usage is TRBV4-2 and J usage is TRBJ2-1; 13 nucleotides align to TRBD2. This CDR3 region has 23 residues. CDR1 and CDR2 (germline): LGHNA, YNFKEQ. The trim removed 4 bases at V and 0 bases at J, leaving 21 bases unmatched. CDR3 sequence (DNA): TGTGCCAGCAGCCCCGCCTTTAGACTAGCGGGGGGTTATGAGGTGGGCTCCTACAATGAGCAGTTCTTC. Translated: CASSPAFRLAGGYEVGSYNEQFF.

The chain links TRBV6-6 to TRBJ2-2; D not resolved. The germline V gene encodes CDR1 MNHNY and CDR2 SVGAGI (reference sequence). Between the trimmed V and J ends, which lost 6 bases and 5 bases, there was a span of 4 bases. CDR3 length: 11 residues. CDR3 nucleotides: TGTGCCAGCAGCAGGACCGGGGAGCTGTTTTTT. Its protein is CASSRTGELFF.

Turning to this clone: A read error may produce the germline difference seen at one junction end. The V call is TRBV6-5, the J call TRBJ2-1; D is ambiguous. The germline V gene has CDR1 MNHEY and CDR2 SVGAGI. The CDR3 has 16 residues. The CDR3 DNA reads as TGTGCCAGCAGTTACTTGCCCCTATTTTCCTCCAATGAGCAGTTCTTC. Its translation: CASSYLPLFSSNEQFF.